The clone carrying this T cell receptor beta chain was counted at least ten times. The authors amplified TCR beta CDR3 regions from RNA transcripts. The first round was an RT-PCR with HTBI primers, and the second round was a multiplex PCR. MiXCR, run by TCRdb on the multiplex PCR reads, gives a single entry per CDR3 protein. Of 350,000 to 450,000 distinct CDR3 sequences in the sample, under 25% were seen once. Trimming stripped 7 bases from V and 8 bases from J, with 17 bases between. Germline-derived CDR1 and CDR2 are SGHTA and FQGNSA. CDR3 length: 13 residues. The sample is drawn from a study of Graves' ophthalmopathy and Graves' hyperthyroidism.

This TCR derives from a woman between 18 and 29 years old with stable Graves' hyperthyroidism. The sequenced sample consisted of peripheral blood. The V and J genes are TRBV7-2 and TRBJ1-2, with a tentative D call TRBD1 (6 bases). The chain's CDR3 is CASTFSGGHGYTF. CDR3 DNA sequence: TGTGCCAGCACCTTCAGCGGGGGGCACGGCTACACCTTC.